This paragraph covers one T cell receptor (beta chain) sequence. Produced via immunoSEQ multiplex PCR; TCRdb's table is partial and in-frame only. The repertoire holds around 250,000 clones, nearly 90% seen once, with 2.1% in the top ten. This sample stems from a study of blood T cell repertoires in COVID-19. Whole-study context: Some COVID-19 samples were acute and others convalescent; all came from the United States, Italy and Spain.

Seattle-derived patients entered the study during active infection and were followed longitudinally. The CDR3 totals 17 residues. Trimming stripped 0 bases from V and 4 bases from J, with 16 bases between. The germline CDR1 and CDR2 sequences are SGDLS and YYNGEE. This chain uses TRBV9 with TRBJ2-2; possible D gene TRBD2, 6 bases. Sequenced sample: peripheral blood. This TCR was sampled from a woman aged 55-70 years with COVID-19, enrolled during active disease. DNA for the CDR3: TGTGCCAGCAGCGTAGGGGAAAGGGCGGGGTCCACCGGGGAGCTGTTTTTT. Protein: CASSVGERAGSTGELFF.